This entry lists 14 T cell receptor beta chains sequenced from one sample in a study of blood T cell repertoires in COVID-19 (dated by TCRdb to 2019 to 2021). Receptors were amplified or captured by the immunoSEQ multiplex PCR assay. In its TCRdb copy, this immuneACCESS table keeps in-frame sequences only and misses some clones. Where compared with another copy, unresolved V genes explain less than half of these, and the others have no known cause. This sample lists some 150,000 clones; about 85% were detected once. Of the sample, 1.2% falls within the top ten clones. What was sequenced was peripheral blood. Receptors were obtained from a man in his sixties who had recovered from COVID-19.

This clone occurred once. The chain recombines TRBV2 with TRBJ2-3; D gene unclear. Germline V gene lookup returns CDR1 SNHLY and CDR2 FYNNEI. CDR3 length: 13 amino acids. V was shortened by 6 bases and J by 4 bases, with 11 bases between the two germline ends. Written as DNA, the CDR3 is TGTGCCAGCAGCCCTAATTGGTCAGATACGCAGTATTTT. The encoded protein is CASSPNWSDTQYF. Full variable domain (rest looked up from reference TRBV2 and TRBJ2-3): EPEVTQTPSHQVTQMGQEVILRCVPISNHLYFYWYRQILGQKVEFLVSFYNNEISEKSEIFDDQFSVERPDGSNFTLKIRSTKLEDSAMYFCASSPNWSDTQYFGPGTRLTVL.

In nucleotides, the CDR3 is TGTGCCAGTAGTTCCCTAGACCACACAGATACGCAGTATTTT. Translating it yields CASSSLDHTDTQYF. The chain combines TRBV19 with TRBJ2-3; no firm D call. Germline CDR1 is LNHDA and CDR2 is SQIVND (reference sequence). This CDR3 comprises 14 residues. Trimming took 5 bases from V and 2 from J, leaving 11 bases between them.

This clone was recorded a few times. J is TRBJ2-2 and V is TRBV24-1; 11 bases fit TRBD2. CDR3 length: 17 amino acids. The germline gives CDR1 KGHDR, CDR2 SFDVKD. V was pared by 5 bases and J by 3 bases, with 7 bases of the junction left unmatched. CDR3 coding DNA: TGTGCCACCAGTGTGGGTAGCGGGGGGGCCGACACCGGGGAGCTGTTTTTT. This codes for CATSVGSGGADTGELFF.

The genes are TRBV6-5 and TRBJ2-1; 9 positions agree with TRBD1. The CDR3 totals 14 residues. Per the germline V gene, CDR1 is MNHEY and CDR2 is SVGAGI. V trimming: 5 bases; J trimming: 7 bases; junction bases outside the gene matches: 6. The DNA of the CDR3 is TGTGCCAGCAGTAACAGGGGGCAAGGAAATGAGCAGTTCTTC. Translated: CASSNRGQGNEQFF.

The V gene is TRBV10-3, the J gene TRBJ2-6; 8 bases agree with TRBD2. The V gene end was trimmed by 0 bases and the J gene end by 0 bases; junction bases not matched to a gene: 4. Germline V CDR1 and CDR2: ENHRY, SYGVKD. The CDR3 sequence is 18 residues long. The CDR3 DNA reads TGTGCCATCAGTGAGTCTACGGGGGGGTACTCTGGGGCCAACGTCCTGACTTTC. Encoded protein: CAISESTGGYSGANVLTF.

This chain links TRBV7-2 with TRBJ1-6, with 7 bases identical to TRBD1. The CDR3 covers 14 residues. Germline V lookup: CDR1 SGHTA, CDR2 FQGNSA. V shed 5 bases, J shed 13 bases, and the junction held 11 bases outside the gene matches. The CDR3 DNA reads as TGTGCCAGCAGCGACAGGGAAGAGGGCTACCCCCTCCACTTT. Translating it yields CASSDREEGYPLHF.

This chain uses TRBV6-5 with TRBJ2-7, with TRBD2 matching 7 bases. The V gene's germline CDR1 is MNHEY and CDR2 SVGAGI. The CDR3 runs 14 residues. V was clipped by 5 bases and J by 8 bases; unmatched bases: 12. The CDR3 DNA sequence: TGTGCCAGCAGTCGACGGGACTACTGGGCCAAGCAGTACTTC. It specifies CASSRRDYWAKQYF.

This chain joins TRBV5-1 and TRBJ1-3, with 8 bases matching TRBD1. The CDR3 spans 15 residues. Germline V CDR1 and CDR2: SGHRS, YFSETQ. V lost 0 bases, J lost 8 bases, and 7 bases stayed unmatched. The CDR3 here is CASSLGDRFRDTIYF. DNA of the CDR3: TGCGCCAGCAGCTTGGGGGACAGGTTTCGGGACACCATATATTTT.

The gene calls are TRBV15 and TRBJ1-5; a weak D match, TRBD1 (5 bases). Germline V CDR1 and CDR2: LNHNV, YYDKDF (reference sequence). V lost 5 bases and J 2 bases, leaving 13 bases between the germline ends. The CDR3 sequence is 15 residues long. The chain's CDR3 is CATSSEGRGNQPQHF. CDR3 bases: TGTGCCACCAGCTCCGAGGGGAGGGGCAATCAGCCCCAGCATTTT.

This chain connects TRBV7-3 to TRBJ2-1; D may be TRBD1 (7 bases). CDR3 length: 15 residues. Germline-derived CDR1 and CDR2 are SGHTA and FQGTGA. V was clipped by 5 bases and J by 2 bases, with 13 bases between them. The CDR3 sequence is CASSPQGGAYNEQFF. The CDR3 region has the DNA TGTGCCAGCAGCCCGCAGGGGGGCGCCTACAATGAGCAGTTCTTC.

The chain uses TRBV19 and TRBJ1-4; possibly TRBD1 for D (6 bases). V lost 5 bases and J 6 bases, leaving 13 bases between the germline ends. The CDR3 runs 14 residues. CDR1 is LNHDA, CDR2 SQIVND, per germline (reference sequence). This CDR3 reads CASSLQGRDEKLFF. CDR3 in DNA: TGTGCCAGTAGTCTTCAGGGGCGGGATGAAAAACTGTTTTTT. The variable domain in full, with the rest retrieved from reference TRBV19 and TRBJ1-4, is DGGITQSPKYLFRKEGQNVTLSCEQNLNHDAMYWYRQDPGQGLRLIYYSQIVNDFQKGDIAEGYSVSREKKESFPLTVTSAQKNPTAFYLCASSLQGRDEKLFFGSGTQLSVL.

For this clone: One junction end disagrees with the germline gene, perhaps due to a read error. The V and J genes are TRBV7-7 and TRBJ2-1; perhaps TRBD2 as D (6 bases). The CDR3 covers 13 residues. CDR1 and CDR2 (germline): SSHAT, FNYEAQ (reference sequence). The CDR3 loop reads CASSFGSLNEQFF. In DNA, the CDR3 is TGTGCTAGCAGCTTCGGGAGCCTAAATGAGCAGTTCTTC.

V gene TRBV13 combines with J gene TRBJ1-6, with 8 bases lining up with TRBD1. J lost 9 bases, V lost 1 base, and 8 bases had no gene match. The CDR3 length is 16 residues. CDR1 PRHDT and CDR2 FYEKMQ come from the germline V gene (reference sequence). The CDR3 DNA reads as TGTGCCAGCAGCTTAGTTGGGCAGGGGGCGAGTTCACCCCTCCACTTT. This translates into CASSLVGQGASSPLHF.

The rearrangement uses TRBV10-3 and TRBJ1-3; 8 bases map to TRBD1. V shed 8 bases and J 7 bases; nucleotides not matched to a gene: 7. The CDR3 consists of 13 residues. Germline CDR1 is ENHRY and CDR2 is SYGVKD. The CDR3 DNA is TGTGCCATCTCCGGACAGGGAGGGAACACCATATATTTT. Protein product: CAISGQGGNTIYF.